One and the same sample provided the 18 T cell receptor beta chains below, sequenced in a study of T cells in Graves' hyperthyroidism and ophthalmopathy. Amplification of TCR beta CDR3 regions used RNA as the template. During a first-round RT-PCR of the TCR CDR3, the HTBI primer set was used. TCRdb processed the multiplex PCR reads anew with MiXCR; each CDR3 protein has one entry. Among approximately 870,000 distinct CDR3 sequences, approximately 40% were seen once, and the ten largest hold more than 7%. The specimen was blood. Receptors originate from a man aged 18 to 35 with Graves' hyperthyroidism.

As to this clonotype: No conserved phenylalanine or tryptophan ends this CDR3, so it is likely a read error. The gene calls are TRBV15 and TRBJ1-1; D unresolved. V lost 4 bases, J lost 5 bases, and 11 bases lay in between. Germline V gives CDR1 LNHNV, CDR2 YYDKDF (reference sequence). The CDR3 runs 13 residues. Written as DNA, the CDR3 is TGTGCCACCAGCACTCGGCGGATGACTGAAGCTTTCCTT. It translates to CATSTRRMTEAFL.

Concerning this clonotype itself: It is likely a read error, because the conserved phenylalanine at the end of the CDR3 is missing. The CDR3 coding sequence is TGCAGTGCTAGAGGGGGACAGGGGGCCCTGAGTAGGACTGAAGCTTTCCTT. Its protein product is CSARGGQGALSRTEAFL. V is TRBV20-1 and J is TRBJ1-1, with 12 bases aligning to TRBD1. This CDR3 has 17 residues. Germline assignment: CDR1 DFQATT and CDR2 SNEGSKA (reference sequence). V lost 1 base, J lost 5 bases, and 11 bases stayed unmatched.

This clonotype was counted only a few times. The chain has TRBV10-3 and TRBJ1-2; 9 bases agree with TRBD1. The CDR3 extends over 13 amino acids. CDR1 is ENHRY and CDR2 is SYGVKD in the germline V gene. The J segment lost 3 bases and the V segment lost 6 bases, leaving 2 bases of the junction unmatched. This CDR3 is CAIRRDRDYGYTF. As DNA, the CDR3 is TGTGCCATCAGGCGGGACAGGGACTATGGCTACACCTTC.

Only a few counts were recorded for this clonotype. This rearrangement joins TRBV5-1 to TRBJ1-1; no firm D call. Between the trimmed V and J ends, which lost 1 base and 1 base, there was a span of 8 bases. CDR1 SGHRS and CDR2 YFSETQ come from the germline V gene. The CDR3 contains 14 residues. The CDR3 DNA follows: TGCGCCAGCAGCTTGTTTTGGGAGAACACTGAAGCTTTCTTT. This gives the protein CASSLFWENTEAFF.

This clonotype was counted many times. This chain connects TRBV7-8 to TRBJ1-1; D is unclear. Germline V CDR1 and CDR2: SGHVS, FQNEAQ. Between the trimmed V and J ends, which lost 2 bases and 5 bases, there was a span of 6 bases. The CDR3 has 12 amino acids. The chain's CDR3 is CASSLSVTEAFF. DNA for the CDR3: TGTGCCAGCAGCTTAAGCGTAACTGAAGCTTTCTTT. The full variable domain, completed using reference TRBV7-8 and TRBJ1-1, is GAGVSQSPRYKVAKRGQDVALRCDPISGHVSLFWYQQALGQGPEFLTYFQNEAQLDKSGLPSDRFFAERPEGSVSTLKIQRTQQEDSAVYLCASSLSVTEAFFGQGTRLTVV.

Concerning this clonotype itself: Possible read error: a much larger clone is one base away. The chain recombines TRBV7-3 with TRBJ2-6, with 8 positions matching TRBD1. The CDR3 is 18 residues long. The V and J ends lost 5 bases and 3 bases, in that order; junction bases with no gene match: 12. Germline CDR1 is SGHTA and CDR2 is FQGTGA. CDR3 in amino acids: CASSHRTGLRYGANVLTF. The DNA of the CDR3 is TGTGCCAGCAGCCATCGGACAGGGTTACGCTATGGGGCCAACGTCCTGACTTTC.

The chain carries TRBV10-3 and TRBJ2-7; D perhaps matches TRBD2 (7 bases). Germline V gives CDR1 ENHRY, CDR2 SYGVKD. V shed 10 bases and J shed 2 bases, with 15 bases lying between them. The CDR3 has 13 amino acids. CDR3 amino acids: CATMGRGTYEQYF. The DNA of the CDR3 is TGTGCCACAATGGGGAGGGGGACCTACGAGCAGTACTTC.

The chain recombines TRBV20-1 with TRBJ2-7; 9 bases line up with TRBD2. This CDR3 has 15 amino acids. Germline loops: CDR1 DFQATT, CDR2 SNEGSKA (reference sequence). V gave up 3 bases and J gave up 0 bases; unmatched junction bases: 6. The CDR3 DNA is TGCAGTGCTAGGAGAGGACTAGCGTTCTCCTACGAGCAGTACTTC. Its protein is CSARRGLAFSYEQYF.

CDR3 loop: CASSLFDGGNEKLFF. The CDR3 DNA follows: TGTGCCAGCAGTTTATTCGACGGGGGTAATGAAAAACTGTTTTTT. The chain couples TRBV2 to TRBJ1-4; D might be TRBD1 (5 bases). The CDR3 runs 15 residues. Trimming shortened V by 5 bases and J by 4 bases, and 14 bases separated the two germline ends. Germline CDR1 SNHLY, CDR2 FYNNEI.

This clonotype was recorded at least ten times. The chain couples TRBV20-1 to TRBJ1-5; D call uncertain. The V and J ends lost 1 base and 0 bases respectively, with 4 bases between them. Germline CDR1 is DFQATT and CDR2 is SNEGSKA (reference sequence). This CDR3 has 13 residues. CDR3 protein: CSARAVSNQPQHF. The CDR3, as DNA: TGCAGTGCTAGAGCAGTTAGCAATCAGCCCCAGCATTTT.

This clonotype was observed a few times. This chain uses TRBV19 with TRBJ2-7, with 7 bases aligning to TRBD1. This CDR3 has 16 residues. V shed 4 bases and J 4 bases; nucleotides not matched to a gene: 13. Germline V gene sequence: CDR1 LNHDA, CDR2 SQIVND (reference sequence). For the CDR3, the DNA is TGTGCCAGTAGTACCGTGCAGGGACAGAGCCTTTACGAGCAGTACTTC. It encodes CASSTVQGQSLYEQYF.

This chain uses TRBV7-3 with TRBJ1-2, with no clear D. V gave up 8 bases and J gave up 3 bases, with 7 bases separating them. The CDR3 runs 11 residues. Germline-derived CDR1 and CDR2 are SGHTA and FQGTGA. Here the CDR3 reads CASLSHYGYTF. The CDR3 coding sequence is TGTGCCAGCTTATCCCACTATGGCTACACCTTC.

The J gene is TRBJ2-5, the V gene TRBV2; D might be TRBD2 (7 bases). V lost 4 bases, J lost 5 bases, and 14 bases lay in between. This CDR3 is 14 amino acids long. Germline V CDR1 and CDR2: SNHLY, FYNNEI. The CDR3, as DNA: TGTGCCAGCAGTGGTCTAGGGGGAGGGGAGACCCAGTACTTC. As protein: CASSGLGGGETQYF.

At least ten counts were recorded for this clonotype. A junction boundary mismatches the germline segment, possibly from a read error. The chain is built from TRBV5-1 and TRBJ1-1, with D perhaps TRBD1 (5 bases). The germline V gene has CDR1 SGHRS and CDR2 YFSETQ. The CDR3 sequence is 14 residues long. This CDR3 reads CASSLAGENTEAFF. CDR3 DNA: TGTGCCAGCAGCTTAGCGGGGGAGAACACTGAAGCTTTCTTT.

The chain couples TRBV5-1 to TRBJ2-5; 8 positions agree with TRBD1. V trimming: 4 bases; J trimming: 4 bases; junction bases outside the gene matches: 6. The CDR3 spans 14 residues. Germline lookup yields CDR1 SGHRS and CDR2 YFSETQ. CDR3 in amino acids: CASSLGQEGETQYF. The CDR3 DNA follows: TGCGCCAGCAGCCTGGGACAGGAGGGAGAGACCCAGTACTTC.

This clonotype was recorded once. This chain uses TRBV10-3 with TRBJ2-5; D uncertain. V was cut by 4 bases and J by 3 bases, with 9 bases left in between. The germline V gene encodes CDR1 ENHRY and CDR2 SYGVKD. This CDR3 contains 13 residues. CDR3 in amino acids: CAISGGLEETQYF. DNA for the CDR3: TGTGCCATCAGTGGTGGTCTGGAAGAGACCCAGTACTTC.

This clonotype was found many times. Written as DNA, the CDR3 is TGTGCCAGCAGCTTACTAACCCAAGAGACCCAGTACTTC. The encoded protein is CASSLLTQETQYF. The chain links TRBV7-9 to TRBJ2-5, with D unclear. Germline loops: CDR1 SEHNR, CDR2 FQNEAQ (reference sequence). The CDR3 runs 13 residues. V was pared by 2 bases and J by 1 base, with 5 bases between.

The V gene is TRBV7-8, the J gene TRBJ1-5; D call uncertain. The germline gives CDR1 SGHVS, CDR2 FQNEAQ. V was cut by 6 bases and J by 0 bases, with 9 bases left in between. The CDR3 is 14 residues long. For the CDR3, the DNA is TGTGCCAGCAGAGAGTCGGATAGCAATCAGCCCCAGCATTTT. This translates into CASRESDSNQPQHF.